This T cell receptor (beta chain) derives from a study of blood T cells in healthy people across ages. Overall study results and limits: It was found that TCR beta diversity correlated strongly with the percentage of naive T cells.

There are a few counts of this clonotype. Antigen unknown. A second about 6 to 11 cycle PCR used barcoded and J-beta primers. TCRdb re-analysed the 5' RACE reads in MiXCR, keeping a single row per CDR3 protein. The sample yields 1 million to 1.2 million distinct CDR3 sequences, 30% to 40% seen once. This CDR3 contains 14 residues. V shed 0 bases, J shed 2 bases, and the junction held 3 bases outside the gene matches. Germline assignment: CDR1 DFQATT and CDR2 SNEGSKA (reference sequence). Sequenced material: blood. The J gene is TRBJ2-5, the V gene TRBV20-1; 7 nucleotides align to TRBD2. The receptor was isolated from a young man in good health. DNA of the CDR3: TGCAGTGCTAGAGATATTAGCGGGCAAGAGACCCAGTACTTC. Amino acids: CSARDISGQETQYF.